This is a list of T cell receptor beta chains from one sample in a study of T cell clusters in autoimmune cytopenias. From its re-call of the multiplex PCR reads, TCRdb lists each CDR3 protein once, without DNA. This table lists more than 6,000 distinct CDR3 sequences. The same data also contributed to another study, on T cell repertoires in aging, cancer and after chemotherapy.

Sequenced sample: peripheral blood. The receptors were gathered from a human donor in good health. Each CDR3 is given with its conserved first and last residue. Fields, in order: V gene, clone size, J gene, CDR3 protein. Size is omitted from some rows. Given values are once, few, many or a class for expanded clones.

>TRBV6-4|.|TRBJ1-2
CASSDGSGVGYTF
>TRBV12-3/TRBV12-4|.|TRBJ2-1
CASSRIRGRNEQFF
>TRBV19|medium-sized|TRBJ2-7
CASSIDDRPQYEQYF
>TRBV6-5|.|TRBJ2-3
CASRYRASWDTQYF
>TRBV27|.|TRBJ2-7
CASSLSGQKLYEQYF
>TRBV30|.|TRBJ2-2
CAWSGTSGTNTGELFF
>TRBV18|.|TRBJ2-5
CASSPRTTVLETQYF
>TRBV5-5|medium-sized|TRBJ2-2
CASSPGTSVTTGELFF
>TRBV6-1|.|TRBJ2-1
CASSGDRAYNEQFF
>TRBV6-6|.|TRBJ2-3
CASSYGGGGTDTQYF
>TRBV13|.|TRBJ2-1
CASSTRDRGWNEQFF
>TRBV19|medium-sized|TRBJ2-5
CAAGGPETQYF
>TRBV29-1|medium-sized|TRBJ2-1
CSVEDRTSGRVNEQFF
>TRBV7-9|.|TRBJ2-1
CASSSGTSGRAGYNEQFF
>TRBV19|.|TRBJ1-2
CASSTRPLMPNTF
>TRBV7-9|.|TRBJ1-5
CASTPTGQVYNQPQHF
>TRBV6-5|medium-sized|TRBJ2-2
CASKKGLALNTGELFF
>TRBV7-9|.|TRBJ2-7
CASSLVGPTYEQYF
>TRBV6-5|.|TRBJ2-1
CASRSILIRAGRDNEQFF
>TRBV15|.|TRBJ1-5
CATSRVGQNNQPQHF
>TRBV6-6|.|TRBJ1-1
CASSTRDRTNTEAFF
>TRBV6-6|medium-sized|TRBJ1-4
CASSLTGVNEKLFF
>TRBV15|.|TRBJ2-1
CATSRGGIAGSYNEQFF
>TRBV29-1|large|TRBJ2-3
CSVNRGPRTDTQYF
>TRBV5-1|.|TRBJ2-1
CASSLGEVEQFF
>TRBV5-5|medium-sized|TRBJ2-5
CATQGAGETQYF
>TRBV15|medium-sized|TRBJ2-7
CATSRDQMGLAYEQYF
>TRBV5-6|medium-sized|TRBJ2-3
CASSSLAGSTDTQYF
>TRBV30|medium-sized|TRBJ2-7
CASAGTSDYEQYF
>TRBV19|medium-sized|TRBJ2-1
CASSRGLAGTNEQFF
>TRBV30|.|TRBJ2-7
CAWSTSYEQYF
>TRBV15|.|TRBJ2-5
CATSRARLAVETQYF
>TRBV6-6|medium-sized|TRBJ2-5
CASSTRETQYF
>TRBV6-5|.|TRBJ2-3
CASGSAGSGFTQYF
>TRBV7-6|.|TRBJ1-2
CASSLDEGANYGYTF
>TRBV19|medium-sized|TRBJ2-5
CASNKDRAETQYF
>TRBV29-1|.|TRBJ1-1
CSVELRQGGTMGEAFF
>TRBV7-6|.|TRBJ2-5
CASSFDVYQETQYF
>TRBV5-1|.|TRBJ2-5
CASSGMGQIQETQYF
>TRBV30|.|TRBJ2-7
CASSIVVGLAGQGEQYF
>TRBV5-1|.|TRBJ1-1
CASGTLNTEAFF
>TRBV5-6|.|TRBJ2-7
CASTLGLAGGPSYEQYF
>TRBV19|.|TRBJ1-5
CASSIIAGVQPQHF
>TRBV5-6|.|TRBJ1-1
CASSLVARGGTEAFF
>TRBV6-1|medium-sized|TRBJ2-3
CASSEEGLDADTQYF
>TRBV20-1|.|TRBJ2-3
CSAESGGITDTQYF
>TRBV27|.|TRBJ2-3
CASSPGGLTDTQYF
>TRBV27|.|TRBJ2-7
CASSSWGSGYEQYF
>TRBV7-2|.|TRBJ2-3
CASSRLDPRDTQYF
>TRBV14|.|TRBJ2-7
CASSQETSLYF
>TRBV7-2|.|TRBJ2-5
CASSLGLAGVRETQYF
>TRBV18|medium-sized|TRBJ2-3
CASSPPRSPGTDTQYF
>TRBV19|.|TRBJ2-7
CASSMTGKLDEQYF
>TRBV29-1|medium-sized|TRBJ1-2
CSAEVAGDYGYTF